This entry lists 30 T cell receptor beta chains sequenced from one sample in a study of graft-versus-host responses after intestinal transplantation. Antigens for these TCRs are unknown. TCRdb keeps only in-frame clones here, not all; method: immunoSEQ multiplex PCR. Of about 130,000 clones listed, about 92% are singletons. The sample consisted of unstimulated CD4+ T cells sorted from spleen or lymph node cells, taken before intestinal transplant. Receptors were obtained from a human donor who received an intestinal transplant.

This rearrangement joins TRBV11-2 to TRBJ1-3; TRBD1 matches 7 bases. The CDR3 length is 16 residues. Germline lookup yields CDR1 SGHAT and CDR2 FQNNGV. Unmatched junction bases numbered 6, after V lost 2 bases and J lost 2 bases. CDR3 amino acids: CASSLNRGTAGNTIYF. DNA of the CDR3: TGTGCCAGCAGCTTAAATCGGGGGACAGCTGGAAACACCATATATTTT.

This sequence joins TRBV6-5 and TRBJ2-4; TRBD1 matches at 10 bases. There are 14 residues in the CDR3. Looked up from germline, CDR1 is MNHEY and CDR2 is SVGAGI. Trimming cost V 6 bases and J 4 bases; bases outside gene matches: 3. In DNA form, the CDR3 reads TGTGCCAGCAGGCGGACAGGGGGGAAAAACATTCAGTACTTC. Protein: CASRRTGGKNIQYF.

The rearrangement links TRBV18 to TRBJ2-7; D possibly corresponds to TRBD2 (6 bases). Germline V gene data show CDR1 as KGHSH and CDR2 as LQKENI. The CDR3 loop spans 13 amino acids. V was pared by 4 bases and J by 1 base, with 8 bases between. This CDR3 is CASSQAGSYEQYF. CDR3 sequence (DNA): TGTGCCAGCTCACAGGCGGGATCCTACGAGCAGTACTTC.

Concerning this clone itself: Other DNA sequences in the sample encode the same CDR3. This chain joins TRBV18 and TRBJ2-7, with D possibly matching TRBD2 (6 bases). The CDR3 is 12 residues long. Trimming shortened V by 3 bases and J by 3 bases, and 6 bases separated the two germline ends. Germline lookup yields CDR1 KGHSH and CDR2 LQKENI. CDR3 amino acids: CASSPGGYEQYF. The CDR3 region has the DNA TGTGCCAGCTCACCGGGGGGCTACGAGCAGTACTTC. Full variable domain (outside the CDR3, taken from reference TRBV18 and TRBJ2-7): NAGVMQNPRHLVRRRGQEARLRCSPMKGHSHVYWYRQLPEEGLKFMVYLQKENIIDESGMPKERFSAEFPKEGPSILRIQQVVRGDSAAYFCASSPGGYEQYFGPGTRLTVT.

The chain has TRBV9 and TRBJ1-1; D gene ambiguous. The CDR3 runs to 15 residues. The germline V and J ends were trimmed by 2 bases and 1 base, with 12 bases remaining between them. Per the germline V gene, CDR1 is SGDLS and CDR2 is YYNGEE. The CDR3 region is CASSVISGTNTEAFF. CDR3 in DNA: TGTGCCAGCAGCGTCATATCAGGTACGAACACTGAAGCTTTCTTT.

This clone was detected only once. The chain combines TRBV7-2 with TRBJ2-1, with TRBD2 identical over 9 bases. V was clipped by 3 bases and J by 8 bases; unmatched bases: 11. The V gene's germline CDR1 is SGHTA and CDR2 FQGNSA. The CDR3 is 16 amino acids. CDR3 sequence: CASSFGGGARGDEQFF. Written as DNA, the CDR3 is TGTGCCAGCAGCTTCGGCGGGGGGGCGCGTGGGGATGAGCAGTTCTTC. Combining the CDR3 with reference TRBV7-2 and TRBJ2-1 gives the whole variable domain GAGVSQSPSNKVTEKGKDVELRCDPISGHTALYWYRQSLGQGLEFLIYFQGNSAPDKSGLPSDRFSAERTGGSVSTLTIQRTQQEDSAVYLCASSFGGGARGDEQFFGPGTRLTVL.

This rearrangement joins TRBV5-4 to TRBJ1-1; 7 bases map to TRBD1. Germline trimming cut 0 bases from V and 0 bases from J; bases unmatched to any gene: 2. There are 15 residues in the CDR3. The germline CDR1 and CDR2 sequences are SGHNT and YYREEE (reference sequence). The CDR3 bases are TGTGCCAGCAGCTTGGCCGGGACAGTGAACACTGAAGCTTTCTTT. Its translation: CASSLAGTVNTEAFF.

The V gene is TRBV6-1, the J gene TRBJ1-6; a possible D gene is TRBD1 (6 bases). Trimming stripped 5 bases from V and 9 bases from J, with 17 bases between. The germline V gene encodes CDR1 MNHNS and CDR2 SASEGT. This CDR3 comprises 15 residues. DNA of the CDR3: TGTGCCAGCAGTACAGACAGGAACCTCTTTTCACCCCTCCACTTT. Amino acids: CASSTDRNLFSPLHF.

CDR3 in amino acids: CASSFGQRDYEQYF. DNA of the CDR3: TGTGCCAGCAGCTTCGGCCAGCGAGACTACGAGCAGTACTTC. The rearrangement uses TRBV11-2 and TRBJ2-7; D not certain. Per the germline V gene, CDR1 is SGHAT and CDR2 is FQNNGV. This CDR3 is built from 14 residues. V was shortened by 3 bases and J by 3 bases, with 12 bases between the two germline ends.

This chain links TRBV7-3 with TRBJ1-4; unclear D gene. CDR3 length equals 14 residues. CDR1 and CDR2 (germline): SGHTA, FQGTGA. Trimming stripped 3 bases from V and 4 bases from J, with 9 bases between. CDR3 amino acids: CASSFRRGNEKLFF. The CDR3 nucleotides read TGTGCCAGCAGCTTTAGACGGGGTAATGAAAAACTGTTTTTT. The full variable domain, its missing parts supplied by reference TRBV7-3 and TRBJ1-4, is GAGVSQTPSNKVTEKGKYVELRCDPISGHTALYWYRQSLGQGPEFLIYFQGTGAADDSGLPNDRFFAVRPEGSVSTLKIQRTERGDSAVYLCASSFRRGNEKLFFGSGTQLSVL.

The chain links TRBV30 to TRBJ1-2, with TRBD1 identical over 7 bases. This CDR3 contains 14 residues. V was clipped by 0 bases and J by 7 bases; unmatched bases: 8. Germline V gene sequence: CDR1 GTSNPN, CDR2 SVGIG (reference sequence). This chain's CDR3 is CAWSVYHRGSGYTF. CDR3 DNA sequence: TGTGCCTGGAGTGTTTATCACAGGGGAAGTGGCTACACCTTC.

This clone was observed once. The chain couples TRBV6-1 to TRBJ1-1; D ambiguous. With 3 bases removed from V and 9 bases from J, the gap between germline ends came to 23 bases. Per germline, CDR1 MNHNS and CDR2 SASEGT. This CDR3 contains 16 residues. CDR3 in DNA: TGTGCCAGCAGTGACCCGAACCGGGCCCCTAAGGGCCAAGCTTTCTTT. Protein sequence: CASSDPNRAPKGQAFF.

The chain couples TRBV18 to TRBJ2-7; D might be TRBD1 or TRBD2, each matching 5 bases. The CDR3 length is 13 residues. The germline V gene encodes CDR1 KGHSH and CDR2 LQKENI. The V gene lost 1 base and the J gene lost 7 bases, with 11 bases spanning the gap. This CDR3 is CASSPRGPKEQYF. Here the CDR3 DNA reads TGTGCCAGCTCACCACGGGGACCGAAGGAGCAGTACTTC.

This clone was recorded a few times. V usage is TRBV19 and J usage is TRBJ1-3; D possibly corresponds to TRBD1 (6 bases). V was cut by 5 bases and J by 3 bases, with 17 bases left in between. The CDR3 extends over 16 amino acids. The germline CDR1 and CDR2 sequences are LNHDA and SQIVND (reference sequence). CDR3 loop: CASSPLGGGNGNTIYF. The CDR3 region has the DNA TGTGCCAGTAGTCCCCTCGGCGGGGGCAATGGAAACACCATATATTTT.

The chain carries TRBV5-1 and TRBJ1-2; D remains unclear. CDR3 length: 13 residues. Germline lookup yields CDR1 SGHRS and CDR2 YFSETQ. Trimming shortened V by 2 bases and J by 3 bases, and 8 bases separated the two germline ends. The CDR3 here is CASSLDRYYGYTF. In DNA, the CDR3 is TGCGCCAGCAGCTTAGACCGATACTATGGCTACACCTTC.

This clone occurred once. This rearrangement joins TRBV5-1 to TRBJ2-7, with TRBD1 matching over 8 bases. V was pared by 4 bases and J by 0 bases, with 3 bases of the junction left unmatched. Germline values: CDR1 SGHRS, CDR2 YFSETQ. The CDR3 consists of 14 residues. The CDR3 region has the DNA TGCGCCAGCAGCGCAGGGGGCGCCTCCTACGAGCAGTACTTC. This translates into CASSAGGASYEQYF.

This CDR3 is CASSEPGGGNQPQHF. CDR3 nucleotide sequence: TGTGCCAGCAGTGAACCGGGGGGCGGCAATCAGCCCCAGCATTTT. The rearrangement uses TRBV6-1 and TRBJ1-5; D might be TRBD1 (6 bases). The CDR3 runs 15 residues. The V gene's germline CDR1 is MNHNS and CDR2 SASEGT. Trimming shortened V by 2 bases and J by 2 bases, and 10 bases separated the two germline ends.

This sequence joins TRBV10-3 and TRBJ2-3; tentative D call: TRBD2 (5 bases). This CDR3 is 13 amino acids long. Germline V lookup: CDR1 ENHRY, CDR2 SYGVKD. V shed 7 bases and J shed 0 bases, with 8 bases lying between them. For the CDR3, the DNA is TGTGCCATCACGGAGCGGAGCACAGATACGCAGTATTTT. It translates to CAITERSTDTQYF.

CDR3 region: CASRGAGHLNTEAFF. DNA of the CDR3: TGTGCCAGCAGAGGAGCCGGACACCTGAACACTGAAGCTTTCTTT. The chain joins TRBV5-4 to TRBJ1-1; weak D call: TRBD1 (5 bases). From germline, CDR1 is SGHNT and CDR2 YYREEE (reference sequence). V gave up 5 bases and J gave up 0 bases, with 14 bases separating them. The CDR3 spans 15 residues.

The chain is built from TRBV7-8 and TRBJ2-7, with a possible D match to TRBD1 (6 bases). With 0 bases removed from V and 5 bases from J, the gap between germline ends came to 14 bases. Germline loops: CDR1 SGHVS, CDR2 FQNEAQ. This CDR3 is built from 15 residues. The CDR3 is CASSLAWARGDEQYF. The CDR3 DNA follows: TGTGCCAGCAGCTTAGCGTGGGCCAGGGGAGACGAGCAGTACTTC.

The chain employs TRBV5-1 and TRBJ1-1; no clear D gene. Germline values: CDR1 SGHRS, CDR2 YFSETQ. The CDR3 spans 15 residues. The ends were cut back, 4 bases at V and 6 bases at J, with 19 bases in the middle. CDR3 sequence (DNA): TGCGCCAGCAGCATGGACGGTCCAACTGACGCTGAAGCTTTCTTT. Translating gives CASSMDGPTDAEAFF.

This rearrangement joins TRBV11-3 to TRBJ1-2; D unclear. CDR1 SGHNT and CDR2 YENEEA come from the germline V gene. The ends were cut back, 8 bases at V and 5 bases at J, with 18 bases in the middle. The CDR3 totals 14 residues. CDR3 coding DNA: TGTGCCAGCGGATTGGGCGCCGAGGCGTATGGCTACACCTTC. This gives the protein CASGLGAEAYGYTF.

The chain employs TRBV18 and TRBJ2-5; TRBD2 might be the D (5 bases). V dropped 0 bases and J dropped 1 base, with 9 bases sitting between them. CDR1 and CDR2 from the germline V gene are KGHSH and LQKENI. CDR3 length: 15 residues. The CDR3 is CASSPPEGTQETQYF. The DNA of the CDR3 is TGTGCCAGCTCACCACCAGAGGGAACCCAAGAGACCCAGTACTTC.

The V and J genes are TRBV7-3 and TRBJ1-6, with a possible D match to TRBD1 (6 bases). The length of the CDR3 is 13 residues. The ends were cut back, 5 bases at V and 10 bases at J, with 12 bases in the middle. CDR1 and CDR2 from the germline V gene are SGHTA and FQGTGA. The CDR3 DNA is TGTGCCAGCAGCCCAGGGGATAGGTCACCCCTCCACTTT. It is translated as CASSPGDRSPLHF.

The table lists this clone with a count of one. This chain joins TRBV9 and TRBJ1-6; D possibly corresponds to TRBD1 (6 bases). The CDR3 extends over 16 amino acids. Per germline, CDR1 SGDLS and CDR2 YYNGEE. Trimming took 3 bases from V and 10 from J, leaving 20 bases between them. In nucleotides, the CDR3 is TGTGCCAGCAGCGCGGGGGGAACAGGGCTTTTCTCACCCCTCCACTTT. It is translated as CASSAGGTGLFSPLHF. The variable domain in full, completed from reference TRBV9 and TRBJ1-6, reads DSGVTQTPKHLITATGQRVTLRCSPRSGDLSVYWYQQSLDQGLQFLIQYYNGEERAKGNILERFSAQQFPDLHSELNLSSLELGDSALYFCASSAGGTGLFSPLHFGNGTRLTVT.

The chain employs TRBV7-2 and TRBJ1-2; a possible D gene is TRBD1 (6 bases). The V gene's germline CDR1 is SGHTA and CDR2 FQGNSA. The CDR3 consists of 17 residues. V lost 2 bases, J lost 3 bases, and 19 bases lay in between. CDR3 region: CASSLRRLAGDHYGYTF. The CDR3 DNA reads as TGTGCCAGCAGCTTACGACGTTTGGCAGGGGATCACTATGGCTACACCTTC.

The sample holds one count of this clone. The V gene is TRBV6-1, the J gene TRBJ1-6; D perhaps matches TRBD1 (5 bases). This CDR3 contains 17 residues. CDR1 MNHNS and CDR2 SASEGT come from the germline V gene. V dropped 4 bases and J dropped 0 bases, with 13 bases sitting between them. The CDR3 here is CASSGLDTSSYNSPLHF. For the CDR3, the DNA is TGTGCCAGCAGTGGGTTGGACACGAGCTCCTATAATTCACCCCTCCACTTT.

The J gene is TRBJ1-1, the V gene TRBV5-1; no reliable D call. The CDR3 totals 15 residues. Per germline, CDR1 SGHRS and CDR2 YFSETQ. V lost 0 bases and J 0 bases, leaving 9 bases between the germline ends. CDR3 region: CASSLGVSLNTEAFF. The CDR3 DNA follows: TGCGCCAGCAGCTTGGGAGTGAGTTTGAACACTGAAGCTTTCTTT. Full variable domain (remainder filled in from reference TRBV5-1 and TRBJ1-1): KAGVTQTPRYLIKTRGQQVTLSCSPISGHRSVSWYQQTPGQGLQFLFEYFSETQRNKGNFPGRFSGRQFSNSRSEMNVSTLELGDSALYLCASSLGVSLNTEAFFGQGTRLTVV.

This clone was detected a few times. This sequence joins TRBV5-4 and TRBJ2-5; 15 nucleotides align to TRBD2. The CDR3 length is 18 residues. Per the germline V gene, CDR1 is SGHNT and CDR2 is YYREEE (reference sequence). The V gene end was trimmed by 0 bases and the J gene end by 6 bases; junction bases not matched to a gene: 9. CDR3 in amino acids: CASSLGVPGLAGGKTQYF. Written as DNA, the CDR3 is TGTGCCAGCAGCTTGGGAGTCCCGGGACTAGCGGGGGGAAAGACCCAGTACTTC.

This sequence joins TRBV10-3 and TRBJ2-7; the match to TRBD1 covers 10 bases. This CDR3 is built from 14 residues. CDR1 ENHRY and CDR2 SYGVKD come from the germline V gene. V lost 8 bases and J lost 1; bases outside the gene matches: 5. The CDR3 loop is CAIGGQGGSYEQYF. The CDR3 nucleotides read TGTGCCATCGGAGGACAGGGGGGTTCCTACGAGCAGTACTTC.